The source of this T cell receptor (beta chain) is a study of T-cell reconstitution after alpha-beta-depleted transplantation in children. On this clonotype itself: Its specificity is unknown.

J gave up 3 bases and V 5 bases, and 15 bases lay outside the gene matches. The CDR3 contains 19 residues. Unique molecular identifiers were incorporated during preparation of the TCRbeta library. TCRdb redid the calling of the PCR reads with MiXCR, one entry per CDR3 protein. The data show around 670,000 distinct CDR3 sequences, approximately 14% seen once. Study-wide results and limits: Fresh T-cell production supplied most of the T-cell counts and diversity seen one year after transplant. Reported findings indicate that, about two months after transplant, alpha-beta T cells came from several hundred expanded clones, which were derived from non-depleted graft cells.

The material sequenced was PBMCs, taken before TCRalphabeta/CD19-depleted stem cell transplant. V usage is TRBV12-3 or TRBV12-4 and J usage is TRBJ2-3; 12 nucleotides align to TRBD1. The receptor comes from a girl under 10 years old with congenital amegakaryocytic thrombocytopenia, due to receive a stem cell transplant. In DNA form, the CDR3 reads TGTGCCAGCAGTCACATTCCCTCCGGGACAGGGGGCGAAACAGATACGCAGTATTTT. This encodes CASSHIPSGTGGETDTQYF.